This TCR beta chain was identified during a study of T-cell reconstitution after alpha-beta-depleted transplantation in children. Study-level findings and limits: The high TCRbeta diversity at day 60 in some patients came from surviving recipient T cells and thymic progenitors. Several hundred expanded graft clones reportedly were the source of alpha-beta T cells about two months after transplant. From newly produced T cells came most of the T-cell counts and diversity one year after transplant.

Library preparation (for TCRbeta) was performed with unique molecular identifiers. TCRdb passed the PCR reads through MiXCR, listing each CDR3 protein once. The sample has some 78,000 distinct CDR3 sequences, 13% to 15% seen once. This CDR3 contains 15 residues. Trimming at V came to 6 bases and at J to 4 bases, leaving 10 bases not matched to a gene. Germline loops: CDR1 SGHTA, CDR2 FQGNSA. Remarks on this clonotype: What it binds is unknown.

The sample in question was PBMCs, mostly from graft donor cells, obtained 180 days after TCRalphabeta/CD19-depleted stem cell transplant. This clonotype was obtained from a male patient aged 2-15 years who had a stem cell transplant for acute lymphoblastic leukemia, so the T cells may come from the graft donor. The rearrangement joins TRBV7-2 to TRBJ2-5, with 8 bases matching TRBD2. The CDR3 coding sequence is TGTGCCAGCAGTGATAGCGGGGTACCCTCAGAGACCCAGTACTTC. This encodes CASSDSGVPSETQYF.